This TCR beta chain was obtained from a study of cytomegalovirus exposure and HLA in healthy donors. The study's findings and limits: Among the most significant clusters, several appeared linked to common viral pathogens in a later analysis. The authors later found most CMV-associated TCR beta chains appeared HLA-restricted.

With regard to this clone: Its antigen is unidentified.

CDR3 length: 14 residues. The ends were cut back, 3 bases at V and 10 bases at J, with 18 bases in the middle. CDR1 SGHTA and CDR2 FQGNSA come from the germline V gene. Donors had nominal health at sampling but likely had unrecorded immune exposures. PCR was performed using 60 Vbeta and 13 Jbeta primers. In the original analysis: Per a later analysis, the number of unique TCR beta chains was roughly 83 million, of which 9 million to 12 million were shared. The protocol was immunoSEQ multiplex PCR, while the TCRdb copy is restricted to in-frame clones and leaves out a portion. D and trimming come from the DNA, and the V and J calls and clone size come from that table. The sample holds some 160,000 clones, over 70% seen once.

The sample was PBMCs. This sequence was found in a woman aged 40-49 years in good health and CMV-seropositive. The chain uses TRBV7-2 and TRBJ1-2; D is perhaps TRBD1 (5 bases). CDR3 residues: CASSFLTAGDAYTF. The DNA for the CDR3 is TGTGCCAGCAGCTTCCTGACCGCGGGGGATGCCTACACCTTC.